This T cell receptor beta chain is drawn from a study of blood T cell repertoires in COVID-19. In the study overall: Samples came from the United States, Italy and Spain, spanning acute and convalescent COVID-19.

This study enrolled people aged about 18 to 100 from about two dozen US geographic areas. Participants had their cohort set by participant-reported clinical history. Germline CDR1 and CDR2: KGHSH and LQKENI. V lost 3 bases, J lost 4 bases, and 18 bases lay in between. The CDR3 is 16 amino acids. Original processing notes: The authors estimated nucleated cell counts from reference gene primer amplification. Generated by immunoSEQ multiplex PCR, the TCRdb table keeps only in-frame clones and is missing some. V and J calls and clone size are as listed in that table; D and trimming were resolved from the DNA. The data contain fewer than 300,000 clones, approximately 88% of them seen just once; the ten biggest clones take up about 1.2%.

Material: PBMCs or T cells enriched from blood (not recorded which). This chain connects TRBV18 to TRBJ1-2; possible D gene TRBD1, 6 bases. This sequence was found in a woman between 35 and 50 years old with acute COVID-19. Here the CDR3 DNA reads TGTGCCAGCTCACCCTCCCGGACAGCCGGCGGCTATGGCTACACCTTC. It encodes CASSPSRTAGGYGYTF.